Following are 25 T cell receptor beta chains from one sample sequenced in a study of blood T cell repertoires in COVID-19. Method: immunoSEQ multiplex PCR; TCRdb's copy keeps in-frame clones and lacks some. The sample consists of a few hundred thousand clones, 86% of them appearing once. Sequencing input: peripheral blood. These receptors were obtained from a man older than 75 with acute or convalescent COVID-19.

This clone was seen only once. The chain employs TRBV6-5 and TRBJ1-1, with D perhaps matching TRBD1 (6 bases). Trimming cost V 7 bases and J 5 bases, with 17 bases left between them. Looked up from germline, CDR1 is MNHEY and CDR2 is SVGAGI. The CDR3 runs to 14 residues. The CDR3 DNA reads as TGTGCCAGCAATCAGGGGCGGGCGAGGACTGAAGCTTTCTTT. Its translation: CASNQGRARTEAFF.

The rearrangement joins TRBV5-1 to TRBJ2-3, with 9 bases lining up with TRBD1. The junction had 5 bases not matched to a gene; V was cut back by 0 bases and J by 6 bases. The CDR3 contains 15 residues. Germline loops: CDR1 SGHRS, CDR2 YFSETQ. CDR3 in amino acids: CASSLAGTGFDTQYF. The CDR3 nucleotides read TGCGCCAGCAGCTTGGCGGGGACAGGGTTTGATACGCAGTATTTT.

The chain couples TRBV4-3 to TRBJ1-1; D not certain. The CDR3 spans 14 residues. The V gene lost 1 base and the J gene lost 1 base, with 7 bases spanning the gap. The V gene's germline CDR1 is LGHNA and CDR2 YSLEER. CDR3 DNA sequence: TGCGCCAGCAGCCAAGGCCACGGGAACACTGAAGCTTTCTTT. It specifies CASSQGHGNTEAFF.

The chain combines TRBV19 with TRBJ1-2; TRBD1 is a possible D gene (5 bases). CDR1 is LNHDA, CDR2 SQIVND, per germline (reference sequence). V dropped 0 bases and J dropped 8 bases, with 13 bases sitting between them. CDR3 length equals 14 residues. The CDR3 DNA reads as TGTGCCAGTAGTATAGAAGGCCAGGGTGGCGGCTACACCTTC. It is translated as CASSIEGQGGGYTF.

This chain uses TRBV5-8 with TRBJ2-3; 11 bases are a match to TRBD1. The CDR3 is made up of 17 amino acids. Unmatched junction bases numbered 10, after V lost 4 bases and J lost 3 bases. Per germline, CDR1 SGHTS and CDR2 YDEGEE. The CDR3 DNA follows: TGTGCCAGCAGCCCCGTGGCTGGACAGGGGGCAACAGATACGCAGTATTTT. It encodes CASSPVAGQGATDTQYF.

J is TRBJ1-5 and V is TRBV21-1; no DNA check was done on the table's D call, TRBD1. TRBV21-1 is shown as a pseudogene. The CDR3 loop spans 14 amino acids. CDR3 protein: CASSHRGSNQPQHF. CDR3 nucleotide sequence: TGTGCCAGCAGTCACAGGGGAAGCAATCAGCCCCAGCATTTT.

This chain uses TRBV28 with TRBJ2-4; D gene uncertain. The CDR3 has 14 residues. V shed 3 bases and J shed 1 base, with 7 bases lying between them. Germline V gene sequence: CDR1 MDHEN, CDR2 SYDVKM. The CDR3: CASSLGRAKNIQYF. The CDR3 nucleotides are TGTGCCAGCAGTTTGGGCAGGGCCAAAAACATTCAGTACTTC. Looking up the rest from reference TRBV28 and TRBJ2-4 gives the full variable domain: DVKVTQSSRYLVKRTGEKVFLECVQDMDHENMFWYRQDPGLGLRLIYFSYDVKMKEKGDIPEGYSVSREKKERFSLILESASTNQTSMYLCASSLGRAKNIQYFGAGTRLSVL.

As regards this clone: A junction boundary mismatches the germline segment, possibly from a read error. The rearrangement links TRBV12-3 or TRBV12-4 to TRBJ1-6; D call uncertain. The CDR3 loop spans 12 amino acids. DNA for the CDR3: TGTGCCAGCAGTTCAGCCAATTTACCCCTCCACTTT. Its translation is CASSSANLPLHF.

The V gene is TRBV11-2, the J gene TRBJ2-1, with D tentatively TRBD1 (6 bases). Germline V gene data show CDR1 as SGHAT and CDR2 as FQNNGV. This CDR3 contains 14 residues. V was clipped by 0 bases and J by 4 bases, with 7 bases between them. CDR3 amino acids: CASSLEGGYNEQFF. The CDR3 coding sequence is TGTGCCAGCAGCTTAGAAGGGGGATACAATGAGCAGTTCTTC.

The DNA for the CDR3 is TGTGCCAGCGTTCCGGGACAGGGGGCATGGCACTATGGCTACACCTTC. Its protein product is CASVPGQGAWHYGYTF. The J gene is TRBJ1-2, the V gene TRBV18; 12 bases fit TRBD1. There are 16 residues in the CDR3. The V and J ends lost 8 bases and 3 bases, in that order; junction bases with no gene match: 10. Germline lookup yields CDR1 KGHSH and CDR2 LQKENI. Complete variable domain (other parts from reference TRBV18 and TRBJ1-2): NAGVMQNPRHLVRRRGQEARLRCSPMKGHSHVYWYRQLPEEGLKFMVYLQKENIIDESGMPKERFSAEFPKEGPSILRIQQVVRGDSAAYFCASVPGQGAWHYGYTFGSGTRLTVV.

V usage is TRBV29-1 and J usage is TRBJ1-3; the match to TRBD1 covers 7 bases. Germline V lookup: CDR1 SQVTM, CDR2 ANQGSEA. With 4 bases clipped from V and 10 bases from J, the junction kept 7 bases outside the gene matches. CDR3 size: 12 residues. The CDR3 loop is CSVGTGPGTIYF. The CDR3 coding sequence is TGCAGCGTTGGGACAGGACCTGGAACCATATATTTT. The full variable domain, its missing parts supplied by reference TRBV29-1 and TRBJ1-3, is SAVISQKPSRDICQRGTSLTIQCQVDSQVTMMFWYRQQPGQSLTLIATANQGSEATYESGFVIDKFPISRPNLTFSTLTVSNMSPEDSSIYLCSVGTGPGTIYFGEGSWLTVV.

CDR3 sequence reads: CASRVDRGLTSTDTQYF. In DNA, the CDR3 is TGTGCCAGCCGGGTTGACAGGGGATTAACAAGCACAGATACGCAGTATTTT. The chain employs TRBV18 and TRBJ2-3, with 8 nucleotides matching TRBD1. This CDR3 has 17 amino acids. V gave up 8 bases and J gave up 0 bases; unmatched junction bases: 13. Germline V gene sequence: CDR1 KGHSH, CDR2 LQKENI.

The V and J genes are TRBV27 and TRBJ2-7; 9 positions match TRBD1. The CDR3 has 15 amino acids. Germline V lookup: CDR1 MNHEY, CDR2 SMNVEV (reference sequence). With V trimmed by 0 bases and J by 3 bases, 3 bases remained unmatched. CDR3 amino acids: CASSLSGTGRYEQYF. In nucleotides, the CDR3 is TGTGCCAGCAGTTTATCCGGGACAGGGCGCTACGAGCAGTACTTC.

In this sample, this clone turned up once. The chain is built from TRBV12-5 and TRBJ1-1, with D possibly matching TRBD1 (5 bases). The CDR3 contains 13 residues. Germline-derived CDR1 and CDR2 are LGHNT and FRNRAP. V was cut by 6 bases and J by 0 bases, with 8 bases left in between. CDR3 sequence reads: CASGRGMNTEAFF. The CDR3 DNA reads TGTGCTAGTGGGCGGGGGATGAACACTGAAGCTTTCTTT.

The gene calls are TRBV28 and TRBJ1-5; 9 positions match TRBD1. Germline values: CDR1 MDHEN, CDR2 SYDVKM. The CDR3 runs 14 residues. Trimming cost V 6 bases and J 6 bases; bases outside gene matches: 6. CDR3 DNA sequence: TGTGCCAGCAGCACAGGGGGCATGAGTCAGCCCCAGCATTTT. Protein product: CASSTGGMSQPQHF.

This clone was picked up a small number of times. The chain has TRBV7-2 and TRBJ2-1; the match to TRBD2 covers 7 bases. Germline lookup yields CDR1 SGHTA and CDR2 FQGNSA. The length of the CDR3 is 14 residues. The ends lost 5 bases at V and 6 bases at J; junction bases unmatched: 7. The CDR3 here is CASSHGGSANEQFF. The CDR3 DNA follows: TGTGCCAGCAGCCACGGGGGGTCCGCCAATGAGCAGTTCTTC.

This clone was seen a few times. The chain combines TRBV2 with TRBJ1-5, with D perhaps matching TRBD1 (6 bases). Germline V lookup: CDR1 SNHLY, CDR2 FYNNEI. The V end lost 3 bases, the J end lost 2 bases, and 11 bases lay between the germline ends. The CDR3 runs 15 residues. This chain's CDR3 is CASSDGDTRNQPQHF. CDR3 nucleotide sequence: TGTGCCAGCAGTGATGGGGACACTCGCAATCAGCCCCAGCATTTT.

The chain combines TRBV2 with TRBJ1-5; D might be TRBD1 (5 bases). The CDR3 loop spans 13 amino acids. V lost 8 bases and J lost 3, with 11 bases in between. Germline CDR1 reads SNHLY; CDR2 reads FYNNEI. The CDR3 bases are TGTGCCAGCGGAAGACAGCCCAATCAGCCCCAGCATTTT. It codes for CASGRQPNQPQHF. Together with reference TRBV2 and TRBJ1-5, the CDR3 gives the full variable domain: EPEVTQTPSHQVTQMGQEVILRCVPISNHLYFYWYRQILGQKVEFLVSFYNNEISEKSEIFDDQFSVERPDGSNFTLKIRSTKLEDSAMYFCASGRQPNQPQHFGDGTRLSIL.

The chain joins TRBV3-1 (or the pseudogene TRBV3-2) to TRBJ2-7; unclear D gene. V was cut by 3 bases and J by 5 bases, with 17 bases left in between. This CDR3 is 15 amino acids long. The germline CDR1 and CDR2 sequences are LGHDT and YNNKEL (reference sequence). The CDR3 nucleotides read TGTGCCAGCAGCCAGCAAGAAGCTGGTAATAACGAGCAGTACTTC. Its translation is CASSQQEAGNNEQYF.

The count of this clone is one. The chain carries TRBV21-1 and TRBJ1-6. TRBV21-1 is a pseudogene locus. The CDR3 has 10 residues. The CDR3: CARGRSPLHF. The CDR3 coding sequence is TGTGCCCGGGGGAGGTCACCCCTCCACTTT.

This chain connects TRBV5-1 to TRBJ1-1; D is possibly TRBD1 (5 bases). The ends were cut back, 4 bases at V and 0 bases at J, with 13 bases in the middle. Germline CDR1 reads SGHRS; CDR2 reads YFSETQ. This CDR3 is built from 15 residues. The CDR3, as DNA: TGCGCCAGCAGCCTGGCGGGACTCTTGAACACTGAAGCTTTCTTT. Amino acids: CASSLAGLLNTEAFF.

The chain carries TRBV4-3 and TRBJ1-6; D is uncertain. The CDR3 covers 15 residues. Germline CDR1 and CDR2: LGHNA and YSLEER. V dropped 2 bases and J dropped 7 bases, with 12 bases sitting between them. The DNA of the CDR3 is TGCGCCAGCAGCCAAATTCGGGGTTTGAATTCACCCCTCCACTTT. This gives the protein CASSQIRGLNSPLHF.

This clone appeared once. The genes are TRBV7-6 and TRBJ2-1; the D gene is possibly TRBD2 (5 bases). This CDR3 contains 15 residues. V was cut by 5 bases and J by 2 bases, with 13 bases left in between. Germline V gives CDR1 SGHVS, CDR2 FNYEAQ. Here the CDR3 reads CASSQNRGTYNEQFF. The CDR3 DNA is TGTGCCAGCAGCCAAAACCGAGGGACCTACAATGAGCAGTTCTTC.

The chain is built from TRBV6-5 and TRBJ1-2; 10 bases fit TRBD1. With 9 bases clipped from V and 8 bases from J, the junction kept 15 bases outside the gene matches. Germline V CDR1 and CDR2: MNHEY, SVGAGI. The CDR3 has 15 amino acids. The CDR3 DNA is TGTGCCAGTACCTCACGGGACAGGGGAGAGGACGGCTACACCTTC. It yields the protein CASTSRDRGEDGYTF.

The rearrangement links TRBV27 to TRBJ1-2; no firm D call. CDR1 and CDR2 (germline): MNHEY, SMNVEV (reference sequence). This CDR3 spans 12 amino acids. V lost 7 bases, J lost 7 bases, and 13 bases lay in between. CDR3 in amino acids: CASKTSLVGYTF. Here the CDR3 DNA reads TGTGCCAGCAAGACTTCTCTCGTTGGCTACACCTTC.